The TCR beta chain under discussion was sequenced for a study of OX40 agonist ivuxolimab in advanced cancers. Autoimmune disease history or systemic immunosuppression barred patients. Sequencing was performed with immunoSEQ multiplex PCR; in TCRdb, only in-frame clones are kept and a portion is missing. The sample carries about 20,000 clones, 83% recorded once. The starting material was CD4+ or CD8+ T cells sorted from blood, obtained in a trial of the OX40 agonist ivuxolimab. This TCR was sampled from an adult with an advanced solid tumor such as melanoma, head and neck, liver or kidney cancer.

The CDR3 loop reads CASSQDTQETQYF. In nucleotides, the CDR3 is TGCGCCAGCAGCCAGGACACCCAAGAGACCCAGTACTTC. The chain is built from TRBV4-3 and TRBJ2-5, with a weak D call TRBD1 (5 bases). V lost 3 bases and J 1 base, leaving 6 bases between the germline ends. The V gene's germline CDR1 is LGHNA and CDR2 YSLEER. This CDR3 contains 13 residues.